This T cell receptor beta chain was profiled in a study of cytomegalovirus exposure and HLA in healthy donors. Study observations and caveats: Excluded: some indistinguishable V segments such as TRBV6-2 and TRBV6-3. Three chains tied to CMV proved CMV antigen-specific in vitro. Per a prior analysis, the majority of TCR beta V segments were productive roughly 90% or roughly 30% of the time.

With regard to this clone: Its target is unknown.

CDR1 is SGDLS and CDR2 is YYNGEE in the germline V gene. The CDR3 extends over 17 amino acids. The V gene end was trimmed by 4 bases and the J gene end by 3 bases; junction bases not matched to a gene: 12. Primers for the PCR totalled 60 Vbeta and 13 Jbeta. Sequenced by immunoSEQ multiplex PCR; TCRdb stores in-frame clones only, minus some. The repertoire table contains 110,000 to 150,000 clones. Sequences were obtained from PBMCs. The rearrangement joins TRBV9 to TRBJ2-2, with 7 bases identical to TRBD1. This receptor was taken from a male donor in good health and CMV-seronegative. The CDR3 coding sequence is TGTGCCAGCAGCATCTCAACAGGGGCTTGGGACACCGGGGAGCTGTTTTTT. Translation: CASSISTGAWDTGELFF.